The present T cell receptor (beta chain) was sequenced within a study of T cell changes during pregnancy in multiple sclerosis. The CDR3 totals 16 residues. With V trimmed by 4 bases and J by 6 bases, 5 bases remained unmatched. CDR1 SGHVS and CDR2 FQNEAQ come from the germline V gene. This table comes from immunoSEQ multiplex PCR, and its TCRdb copy is limited to in-frame clones, with some not included. The repertoire holds more than 75,000 clones, about 95% seen once, with 2.5% in the top ten. The sequence came from a female donor with multiple sclerosis, enrolled in a pregnancy study. The specimen was peripheral blood, collected in the third trimester of pregnancy. This chain joins TRBV7-8 and TRBJ2-2; 13 bases line up with TRBD2. CDR3 amino acids: CASSSLAGGPPGELFF. The CDR3 nucleotides are TGTGCCAGCAGCTCACTAGCGGGGGGGCCTCCCGGGGAGCTGTTTTTT.